This T cell receptor beta chain was identified during a study of identical twins (dated by TCRdb to about 2016). Regarding the research as a whole: TCR alpha and beta repertoires from monozygotic twins, unrelated adults of various ages and cord blood were deep-sequenced to test whether fetal clonotypes persist. Replicate twin experiments were performed at different times using different library preparation protocols to rule out contamination.

Libraries were built with 5' RACE. Data came from an Illumina HiSeq 2000. Template switching introduced a universal primer binding site; the final cDNA contained a unique molecular identifier, enabling accurate counting of TCR cDNA molecules. Specific primers in the conserved constant-segment region were used to synthesize first-strand cDNA for the TCR alpha and beta chains. To control for contamination, every cDNA library carried two barcodes: a SMART-Mk sample barcode plus Illumina barcodes. TruSeq adapter sequences and Illumina sample barcodes were added in two successive PCR steps. Sequencing of the TCR alpha and beta cDNA libraries was done on the Illumina HiSeq platform using custom primers. From the authors' description of their analysis: MiGEC processed the raw reads to extract unique molecular identifiers, while MiXCR was used to determine the CDR3 positions. Recombination models were inferred per individual with the repgenHMM and IGoR tools using an EM algorithm. The analysis of shared clonotypes was done with the tcR package in R, with sharing normalized by the product of cloneset sizes. To study raw recombination without the effects of thymic and clonal selection, out-of-frame nonproductive sequences were analyzed. TCRdb passed the public sequencing reads through fastp at Q25 and MiXCR, retaining productive beta sequences. When rows share a CDR3 protein, they turn into one entry using the most common DNA and genes. Clone size and V and J calls follow TCRdb, not the original study. The sample contains some 590,000 distinct CDR3 sequences, approximately 9.6% of them found a single time. Roughly 3% of the sample is held by the ten biggest clonotypes.

All donors were healthy Caucasians. The twin cohort consisted of three pairs of female monozygotic twins, all aged about 18 to 29 years. Peripheral blood mononuclear cells were used as the source from which RNA for TCR libraries was isolated. Study-wide findings and limitations: Out-of-frame TCR alpha sequences shared between twins showed an excess of low generation-probability sequences compared with coincidental sharing between unrelated individuals. In monozygotic twins, recombination models systematically underestimated out-of-frame TCR alpha sharing, but the models matched the sharing seen between unrelated individuals. Conclusions relied on cross-sectional statistical analysis, since the same donors could not be followed over many years. Fewer insertions were carried by abundant cord blood beta clonotypes; a weaker similar trend was observed in young adult naive repertoires, while no such trend was observed in memory repertoires. Excess twin sharing in beta out-of-frame sequences was weaker because fewer shared sequences lowered the signal-to-noise ratio. Invariant T cells such as MAIT and iNKT could partly confound zero-insertion analyses, though diverse VJ usage argued against this for most clonotypes.

This clonotype was seen a handful of times. The antigen it binds to is not known. The input lacks base qualities; no much larger clone sits a single base away. This same sample was also taken into another study, of yellow fever vaccine responses in identical twins. As the second study states: According to the authors, the vaccine-induced T cell response in identical twins seemed to be partly convergent and partly specific to each individual. The study precisely tracked vaccine-responding T cell clones in identical twins.

Sequenced material: PBMCs. This clonotype was obtained from a woman aged 18-30 years in good health.

The nucleotides are TGTGCCAGCAGCGGACCCCTATCTAGCGGGAGTGTTCCCTACAATGAGCAGTTCTTC. Its coded protein is CASSGPLSSGSVPYNEQFF. In this chain, TRBV11-2 is recombined with TRBJ2-1; 10 bases in the middle match TRBD2. The CDR3 contains 19 residues, cysteine and phenylalanine counted. Only CDR3 DNA remains: 57 bases, in frame from the first base. From the germline V gene, CDR1 is SGHAT and CDR2 is FQNNGV. V and J are trimmed by 5 bases and 2 bases, and the gene matches miss 15 bases of the junction.